Below, 16 T cell receptor beta chains from the same sample are listed, as sequenced in a study of T cells in Graves' hyperthyroidism and ophthalmopathy. RNA transcripts served as the template for amplifying TCR beta CDR3 regions. A set of HTBI primers served as the primers for a first-round RT-PCR of the TCR CDR3. Via MiXCR, TCRdb re-called the multiplex PCR reads, giving one row per CDR3 protein. The sample has 340,000 or so distinct CDR3 sequences; 21% are singletons. The specimen sequenced was blood. These receptor sequences come from a woman aged 45-65 years with Graves' hyperthyroidism.

This clonotype was counted at least ten times. V usage is TRBV2 and J usage is TRBJ2-3; 14 bases match TRBD2. Germline loops: CDR1 SNHLY, CDR2 FYNNEI. V lost 7 bases to trimming and J lost 4 bases; unmatched junction nucleotides: 4. The CDR3 loop spans 15 amino acids. This chain's CDR3 is CASKGTSGSADTQYF. As DNA, the CDR3 is TGTGCCAGCAAAGGGACTAGCGGGAGCGCAGATACGCAGTATTTT.

The rearrangement links TRBV28 to TRBJ2-2; D is ambiguous. The CDR3 is 14 residues long. Germline V gene sequence: CDR1 MDHEN, CDR2 SYDVKM. V lost 6 bases to trimming and J lost 4 bases, with 12 bases between them. The CDR3 DNA sequence: TGTGCCAGCAGGCCAGACGGGCTCACCGGGGAGCTGTTTTTT. Translating gives CASRPDGLTGELFF.

The genes are TRBV4-1 and TRBJ1-6; tentatively, D is TRBD1 (6 bases). V gave up 0 bases and J gave up 9 bases, with 15 bases separating them. Germline V gene lookup returns CDR1 MGHRA and CDR2 YSYEKL. This CDR3 is built from 16 residues. The CDR3 loop is CASSQDRGARASPLHF. CDR3 DNA sequence: TGCGCCAGCAGCCAAGACCGGGGGGCGCGGGCTTCACCCCTCCACTTT.

This clonotype was seen repeatedly, ten times or more. This chain uses TRBV30 with TRBJ1-1; perhaps TRBD1 as D (5 bases). The germline gives CDR1 GTSNPN, CDR2 SVGIG (reference sequence). This CDR3 contains 11 residues. With 0 bases removed from V and 10 bases from J, the gap between germline ends came to 9 bases. The CDR3 sequence: CAWSVVGVAFF. The CDR3 DNA sequence: TGTGCCTGGAGTGTAGTGGGGGTAGCTTTCTTT.

This clonotype was seen a handful of times. This chain connects TRBV27 to TRBJ1-6; D possibly corresponds to TRBD1 (6 bases). From germline, CDR1 is MNHEY and CDR2 SMNVEV (reference sequence). The CDR3 sequence is 13 residues long. V lost 9 bases and J lost 8, with 14 bases in between. The CDR3 loop is CASALRGHSPLHF. The CDR3 nucleotides are TGTGCCAGTGCACTCAGGGGTCATTCACCCCTCCACTTT.

The genes are TRBV28 and TRBJ1-4, with 8 bases aligning to TRBD1. The CDR3 runs 15 residues. V trimming: 5 bases; J trimming: 10 bases; junction bases outside the gene matches: 12. From germline, CDR1 is MDHEN and CDR2 SYDVKM. CDR3 DNA: TGTGCCAGCAGTCCCCGGGACAGGTTCGTAGGAAAACTGTTTTTT. This encodes CASSPRDRFVGKLFF.

This clonotype was counted ten times or more. V is TRBV7-9 and J is TRBJ2-5, with 8 bases lining up with TRBD1. The J segment lost 0 bases and the V segment lost 5 bases, leaving 11 bases of the junction unmatched. This CDR3 region has 17 residues. Germline V CDR1 and CDR2: SEHNR, FQNEAQ (reference sequence). CDR3 amino acids: CASSLRPRDRYQETQYF. Written as DNA, the CDR3 is TGTGCCAGCAGCCTCCGCCCCCGGGACAGGTACCAAGAGACCCAGTACTTC.

V and J are TRBV19 and TRBJ2-7, with D unclear. Per germline, CDR1 LNHDA and CDR2 SQIVND (reference sequence). The ends were cut back, 3 bases at V and 7 bases at J, with 7 bases in the middle. The CDR3 totals 11 residues. CDR3 DNA: TGTGCCAGTAGTATTGGGGTTGAGCAGTACTTC. As protein: CASSIGVEQYF.

This clonotype appeared many times. The CDR3 DNA is TGCGCCAGCAGCTTGGAGGGCGTCTTCCGACTAGCGAGAAACCACGAGCAGTACTTC. This translates into CASSLEGVFRLARNHEQYF. The V and J genes are TRBV5-1 and TRBJ2-7; 8 nucleotides agree with TRBD2. CDR3 length: 19 residues. Per the germline V gene, CDR1 is SGHRS and CDR2 is YFSETQ. V lost 0 bases to trimming and J lost 5 bases; unmatched junction nucleotides: 19. Complete variable domain (other parts from reference TRBV5-1 and TRBJ2-7): KAGVTQTPRYLIKTRGQQVTLSCSPISGHRSVSWYQQTPGQGLQFLFEYFSETQRNKGNFPGRFSGRQFSNSRSEMNVSTLELGDSALYLCASSLEGVFRLARNHEQYFGPGTRLTVT.

V is TRBV7-9 and J is TRBJ1-1, with D tentatively TRBD1 (6 bases). There are 15 residues in the CDR3. V shed 6 bases and J shed 1 base, with 15 bases lying between them. Germline CDR1 SEHNR, CDR2 FQNEAQ (reference sequence). Here the CDR3 reads CASRKEGGPNTEAFF. The CDR3 coding sequence is TGTGCCAGCAGAAAAGAGGGGGGGCCGAACACTGAAGCTTTCTTT.

The V gene is TRBV11-2, the J gene TRBJ2-7, with 8 nucleotides matching TRBD1. The CDR3 is 15 amino acids. The trim removed 5 bases at V and 4 bases at J, leaving 10 bases unmatched. Germline assignment: CDR1 SGHAT and CDR2 FQNNGV. In nucleotides, the CDR3 is TGTGCCAGCAGCATTAGACAGGGGCCATCATACGAGCAGTACTTC. Translated: CASSIRQGPSYEQYF.

The CDR3 is CASNSPGQGVNIQYF. CDR3 DNA sequence: TGTGCCAGCAATAGTCCGGGACAGGGGGTTAACATTCAGTACTTC. V gene TRBV6-1 combines with J gene TRBJ2-4; 11 bases align to TRBD1. Germline CDR1 and CDR2: MNHNS and SASEGT. The V and J ends lost 7 bases and 7 bases, in that order; junction bases with no gene match: 9. CDR3 length equals 15 residues.

This chain joins TRBV14 and TRBJ1-4; D is ambiguous. The CDR3 is made up of 14 amino acids. Germline V lookup: CDR1 SGHDN, CDR2 FVKESK. Deletions cut 0 bases from V and 7 bases from J, with 9 bases between. The chain's CDR3 is CASSQEGIGEKLFF. CDR3 sequence (DNA): TGTGCCAGCAGCCAAGAAGGGATTGGTGAAAAACTGTTTTTT.

This clonotype showed up just a few times. The V call is TRBV10-3, the J call TRBJ2-5, with 8 bases aligning to TRBD1. V dropped 5 bases and J dropped 2; count of bases not matched to a gene: 4. There are 14 residues in the CDR3. Germline CDR1 ENHRY, CDR2 SYGVKD. The CDR3 spells CAISTRTGQETQYF. CDR3 coding DNA: TGTGCCATCAGTACCCGGACAGGGCAAGAGACCCAGTACTTC.

This clonotype was recorded many times. This chain joins TRBV12-3 or TRBV12-4 and TRBJ1-2, with TRBD1 as a possible D gene (6 bases). Trimming left V 5 bases short and J 7 bases short, with 17 bases between. The length of the CDR3 is 14 residues. CDR3 nucleotide sequence: TGTGCCAGCAGTCTGAGAAGGGGGTTGGGTGGCTACACCTTC. This sequence encodes CASSLRRGLGGYTF.

This sequence joins TRBV6-1 and TRBJ1-6; D gene uncertain. Germline V CDR1 and CDR2: MNHNS, SASEGT. CDR3 length: 15 amino acids. Trimming stripped 5 bases from V and 4 bases from J, with 12 bases between. The CDR3 loop reads CASSPGRMYNSPLHF. The DNA of the CDR3 is TGTGCCAGCAGTCCAGGACGCATGTATAATTCACCCCTCCACTTT.